These T cell receptor beta chains were read from a single sample in a study of T cell responses to AZD1222 COVID-19 vaccine. The method was immunoSEQ multiplex PCR; TCRdb's version includes in-frame clones alone and lacks a portion of them. The sample yields more than 95,000 clones, approximately 82% seen once. The specimen was peripheral blood, collected 28 days after the second AZD1222 dose. All receptors derive from an adult who received the AZD1222 COVID-19 vaccine. Both conserved end residues are part of each CDR3. Each record gives: clone size, J gene, V gene, D gene, CDR3 DNA, CDR3 protein. The D gene is left open where the match is weak. For some rows the clone size is stated as once, few or many, or as a class when expanded; others skip it.

>.|TRBJ1-3|TRBV4-3|.
TGCGCCAGCAGCCAAGAGGTTTCGGTTGGCAGCCTCCCGGCTGGAAACACCATATATTTT
CASSQEVSVGSLPAGNTIYF
>.|TRBJ1-5|TRBV24-1|.
TGTGCCACCAGTGGGCAGGGTAGCAATCAGCCCCAGCATTTT
CATSGQGSNQPQHF
>.|TRBJ1-6|TRBV9|.
TGTGCCAGCAGAAGACCTTCCCATAAAACAAACAGCTCCTATAATTCACCCCTCCACTTT
CASRRPSHKTNSSYNSPLHF
>.|TRBJ1-2|TRBV5-1|TRBD1
TGCGCCAGCAGCTTGGAGGGGGATAGACAGGGTAATGGCTACACCTTC
CASSLEGDRQGNGYTF
>few|TRBJ1-1|TRBV24-1|.
TGTGCCACCAGTGATTTGACAGGTACTGAAGCTTTCTTT
CATSDLTGTEAFF
>.|TRBJ1-3|TRBV27|TRBD1
TGTGCCAGCAGTTCCCTACAGGGGGCGCTTGGAAACACCATATATTTT
CASSSLQGALGNTIYF
>.|TRBJ2-7|TRBV27|.
TGTGCCGCGCAGGGTCTGCGCAACGAGCAGTACTTC
CAAQGLRNEQYF
>.|TRBJ2-1|TRBV7-8|.
TGTGCCAGCAGCTTCCCCGGGAGTGTCAGCGAGCAGTTCTTC
CASSFPGSVSEQFF
>.|TRBJ1-1|TRBV28|.
TGTGCCAGCAGCCCAGAAGGCCAAAAAGAGAACACTGAAGCTTTCTTT
CASSPEGQKENTEAFF
>.|TRBJ2-3|TRBV7-2|.
TGTGCCAGCAGGGCCGGGACCTACCTTAGCACAGATACGCAGTATTTT
CASRAGTYLSTDTQYF
>few|TRBJ2-1|TRBV7-9|.
TGTGCCAGCAGCCCCCGCAATGAGCAGTTCTTC
CASSPRNEQFF
>.|TRBJ2-1|TRBV27|TRBD1
TGTGCCAGCAGGCAGACAGGGACCTACAATGAGCAGTTCTTC
CASRQTGTYNEQFF
>.|TRBJ1-3|TRBV2|TRBD1
TGTGCCAGCGGAAGGGACAGCCCCTCTGGAAACACCATATATTTT
CASGRDSPSGNTIYF
>.|TRBJ2-7|TRBV15|.
TGTGCCACCAGCAGAGATATTACCTACGAGCAGTACTTC
CATSRDITYEQYF
>few|TRBJ1-5|TRBV4-3|.
TGCGCCAGCAGCCAAGATAACTCGCAGCCCCAGCATTTT
CASSQDNSQPQHF
>.|TRBJ1-2|TRBV7-2|.
TGTGCCAGCAGCTTAGAAGGGTCGGGGAACTATGGCTACACCTTC
CASSLEGSGNYGYTF
>.|TRBJ1-6|TRBV4-3|.
TGCGCCAGCAGCCAAGATTCGGGGGGGGGAAGTAATTCACCCCTCCACTTT
CASSQDSGGGSNSPLHF
>.|TRBJ1-3|TRBV4-2|.
TGTGCCAGCAGCCAAGAAAGGTTCTCTGGAAACACCATATATTTT
CASSQERFSGNTIYF
>few|TRBJ2-3|TRBV5-1|TRBD2
TGCGCCAGCAGCTCAGGACTAGCGGGGGATGCAGATACGCAGTATTTT
CASSSGLAGDADTQYF
>.|TRBJ2-7|TRBV28|.
TGTGCCAGCAGTCTTGCCTACGAGCAGTACTTC
CASSLAYEQYF
>.|TRBJ1-1|TRBV14|.
TGTGCCAGCAGCCCGTACACAGGGAGGAACACTGAAGCTTTCTTT
CASSPYTGRNTEAFF
>.|TRBJ2-1|TRBV7-2|TRBD2
TGTGCCAGCAGCACCACTCTCGGGGGGAAGCAGTTCTTC
CASSTTLGGKQFF
>.|TRBJ2-3|TRBV6-2/TRBV6-3|TRBD2
TGTGCCAGCAGCGGGGGGGAATCTAGCACAGATACGCAGTATTTT
CASSGGESSTDTQYF
>.|TRBJ2-2|TRBV12-3/TRBV12-4|.
TGTGCCAGCAGCCGGGGCTGGGAGCTGTTTTTT
CASSRGWELFF
>.|TRBJ1-1|TRBV10-1|.
TGCGCCAGCAGTGGAGCCGGGGAGGGCACTGAAGCTTTCTTT
CASSGAGEGTEAFF
>.|TRBJ2-2|TRBV7-2|.
TGTGCCAGCAGCTCCAGGGGCATCGGGGAGCTGTTTTTT
CASSSRGIGELFF
>once|TRBJ2-7|TRBV9|.
TGTGCCAGCAGCGGACCGACAGGTCGGGATTGGGACGAGCAGTACTTC
CASSGPTGRDWDEQYF
>few|TRBJ2-2|TRBV5-1|.
TGCGCCAGCAGCTTGACCGGTGGGAACACCGGGGAGCTGTTTTTT
CASSLTGGNTGELFF
>.|TRBJ1-3|TRBV27|TRBD1
TGTGCCAGCAGTCCCGGGACAGGACTCTCTGGAAACACCATATATTTT
CASSPGTGLSGNTIYF
>.|TRBJ1-2|TRBV7-9|TRBD1
TGTGCCAGCAGCTCCTTGTCGGGACAGATCAATGGCTACACCTTC
CASSSLSGQINGYTF
>.|TRBJ1-2|TRBV7-8|.
TGTGCCAGCAGCTTGTTGACGTTGCGCGGTGGCTACACCTTC
CASSLLTLRGGYTF
>.|TRBJ2-7|TRBV15|TRBD1
TGTGCCACCAGCGCCTGGGACAGGAGCTCCTACGAGCAGTACTTC
CATSAWDRSSYEQYF
>.|TRBJ2-6|TRBV5-5|.
TGTGCCAGCAGCTTTAGTCGTTACTCTGGGGCCAACGTCCTGACTTTC
CASSFSRYSGANVLTF
>.|TRBJ2-2|TRBV2|.
TGTGCCGCAGCAGACGAACGGGGACGAAACACCGGGGAGCTGTTTTTT
CAAADERGRNTGELFF
>.|TRBJ2-7|TRBV5-6|TRBD2
TGTGCCAGCAGCTCGTTGACTAGCGGGGGGGCTTACGAGCAGTACTTC
CASSSLTSGGAYEQYF
>.|TRBJ2-7|TRBV30|.
TGTGCCTGGAGCCTCCAAGGGAGGGAGCAGTACTTC
CAWSLQGREQYF
>.|TRBJ2-7|TRBV6-2/TRBV6-3|.
TGTGCCAGCAGTTACACGGAAGGGTTCACCTACGAGCAGTACTTC
CASSYTEGFTYEQYF
>.|TRBJ2-7|TRBV9|.
TGTGCCAGCAGCGTAGCACCGGTGGGGGAGCAGTACTTC
CASSVAPVGEQYF
>.|TRBJ2-7|TRBV7-3|TRBD1
TGTGCCAGCAGCCGTACAGGGGGAAGGGACGAGCAGTACTTC
CASSRTGGRDEQYF
>.|TRBJ1-6|TRBV7-9|.
TGTGCCAGTTGTCCCCAGACAGCTGGTAATTCACCCCTCCACTTT
CASCPQTAGNSPLHF